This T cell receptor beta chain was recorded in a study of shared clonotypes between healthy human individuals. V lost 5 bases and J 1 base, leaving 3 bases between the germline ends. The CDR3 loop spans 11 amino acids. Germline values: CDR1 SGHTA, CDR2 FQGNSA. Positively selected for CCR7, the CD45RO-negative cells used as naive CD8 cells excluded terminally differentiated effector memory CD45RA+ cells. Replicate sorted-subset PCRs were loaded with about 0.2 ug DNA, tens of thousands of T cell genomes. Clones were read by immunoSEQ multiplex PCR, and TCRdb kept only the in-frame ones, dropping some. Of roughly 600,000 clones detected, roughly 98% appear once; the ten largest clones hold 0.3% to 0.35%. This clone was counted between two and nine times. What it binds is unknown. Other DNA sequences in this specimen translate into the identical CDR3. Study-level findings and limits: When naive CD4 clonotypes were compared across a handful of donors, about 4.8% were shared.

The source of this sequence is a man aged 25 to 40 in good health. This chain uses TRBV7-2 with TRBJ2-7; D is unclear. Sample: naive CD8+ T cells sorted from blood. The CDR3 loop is CASSPSYEQYF. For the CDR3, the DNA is TGTGCCAGCAGCCCTTCCTACGAGCAGTACTTC.